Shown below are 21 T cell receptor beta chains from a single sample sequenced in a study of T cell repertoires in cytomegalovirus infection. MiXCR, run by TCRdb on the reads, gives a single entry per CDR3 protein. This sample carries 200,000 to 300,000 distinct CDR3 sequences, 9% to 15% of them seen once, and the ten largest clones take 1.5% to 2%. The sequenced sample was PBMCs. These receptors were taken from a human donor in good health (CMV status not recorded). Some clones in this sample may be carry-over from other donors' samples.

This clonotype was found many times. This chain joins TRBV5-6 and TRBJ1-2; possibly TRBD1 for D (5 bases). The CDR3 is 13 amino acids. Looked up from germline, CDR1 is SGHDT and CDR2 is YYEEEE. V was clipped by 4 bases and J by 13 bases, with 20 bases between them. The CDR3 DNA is TGTGCCAGCAGCGGACCCTACACAGGCGGGGGCACCTTC. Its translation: CASSGPYTGGGTF.

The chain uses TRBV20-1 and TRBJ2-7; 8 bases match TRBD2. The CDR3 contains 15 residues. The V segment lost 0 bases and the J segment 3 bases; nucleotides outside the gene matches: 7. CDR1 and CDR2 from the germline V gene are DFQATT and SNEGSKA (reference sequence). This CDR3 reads CSARDGNGRVYEQYF. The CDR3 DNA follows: TGCAGTGCTAGAGATGGTAACGGGAGGGTCTACGAGCAGTACTTC.

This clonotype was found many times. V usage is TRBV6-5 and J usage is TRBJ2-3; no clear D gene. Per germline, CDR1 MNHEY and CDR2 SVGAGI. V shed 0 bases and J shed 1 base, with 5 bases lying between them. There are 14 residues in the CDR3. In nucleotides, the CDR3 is TGTGCCAGCAGTTACTCGAAGGGCACAGATACGCAGTATTTT. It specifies CASSYSKGTDTQYF.

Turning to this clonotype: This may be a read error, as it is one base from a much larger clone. For the CDR3, the DNA is TGTGCCAGGATCCAGGGGGCGAATGGCTACACCTTC. This gives the protein CARIQGANGYTF. V usage is TRBV7-4 and J usage is TRBJ1-2; TRBD1 agrees at 8 bases. The CDR3 covers 12 residues. Germline V CDR1 and CDR2: SGHVT, SQSDAQ. V shed 9 bases and J 6 bases; nucleotides not matched to a gene: 6.

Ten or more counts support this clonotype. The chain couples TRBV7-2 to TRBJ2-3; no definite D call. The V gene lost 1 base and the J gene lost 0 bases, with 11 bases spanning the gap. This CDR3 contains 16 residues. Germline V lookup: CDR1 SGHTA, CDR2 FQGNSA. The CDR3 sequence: CASSLEGRSSTDTQYF. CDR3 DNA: TGTGCCAGCAGCTTAGAGGGCCGATCTAGCACAGATACGCAGTATTTT.

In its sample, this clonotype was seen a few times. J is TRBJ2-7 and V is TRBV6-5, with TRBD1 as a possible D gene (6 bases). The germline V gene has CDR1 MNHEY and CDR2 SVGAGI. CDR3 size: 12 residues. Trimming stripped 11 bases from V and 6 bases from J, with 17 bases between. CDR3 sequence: CACRDTLGEQYF. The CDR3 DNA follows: TGTGCCTGCCGGGACACCTTAGGCGAGCAGTACTTC.

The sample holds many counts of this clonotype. The CDR3 coding sequence is TGCGCCAGCAGCCAAGAACCTACCTACGAGCAGTACTTC. Amino acid sequence: CASSQEPTYEQYF. J is TRBJ2-7 and V is TRBV4-1; no clear D gene. CDR1 is MGHRA and CDR2 is YSYEKL in the germline V gene. The V gene lost 0 bases and the J gene lost 2 bases, with 5 bases spanning the gap. The CDR3 runs 13 residues.

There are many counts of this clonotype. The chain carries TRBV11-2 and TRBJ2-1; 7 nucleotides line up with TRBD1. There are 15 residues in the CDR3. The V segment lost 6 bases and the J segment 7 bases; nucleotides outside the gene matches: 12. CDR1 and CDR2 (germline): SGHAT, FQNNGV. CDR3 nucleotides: TGTGCCAGCAGTTTCGACGGACAGGTTGCTAATGAGCAGTTCTTC. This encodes CASSFDGQVANEQFF.

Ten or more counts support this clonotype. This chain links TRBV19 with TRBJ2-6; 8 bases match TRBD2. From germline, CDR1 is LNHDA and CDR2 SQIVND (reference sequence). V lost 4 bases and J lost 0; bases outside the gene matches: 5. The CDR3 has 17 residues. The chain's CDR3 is CASSNLAGASGANVLTF. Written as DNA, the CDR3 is TGTGCCAGTAGTAATCTAGCGGGTGCCTCTGGGGCCAACGTCCTGACTTTC.

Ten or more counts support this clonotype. The chain's CDR3 is CASSFSTGLGNTIYF. CDR3 in DNA: TGTGCCAGCAGCTTTTCGACAGGGTTGGGAAACACCATATATTTT. This chain joins TRBV7-9 and TRBJ1-3, with 7 nucleotides matching TRBD1. The CDR3 is 15 amino acids. The V and J ends lost 3 bases and 4 bases, in that order; junction bases with no gene match: 6. Germline CDR1 is SEHNR and CDR2 is FQNEAQ (reference sequence).

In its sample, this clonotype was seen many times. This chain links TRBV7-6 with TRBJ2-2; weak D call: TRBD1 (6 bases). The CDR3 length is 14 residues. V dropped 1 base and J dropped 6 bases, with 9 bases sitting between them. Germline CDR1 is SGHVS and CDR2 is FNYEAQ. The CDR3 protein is CASSLDRVAGELFF. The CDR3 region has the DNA TGTGCCAGCAGCTTAGACAGGGTGGCCGGGGAGCTGTTTTTT.

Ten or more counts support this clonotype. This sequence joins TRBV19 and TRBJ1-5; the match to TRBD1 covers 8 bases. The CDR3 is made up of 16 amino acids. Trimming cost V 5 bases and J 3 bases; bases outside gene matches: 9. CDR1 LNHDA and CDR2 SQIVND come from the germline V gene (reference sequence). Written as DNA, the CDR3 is TGTGCCAGTAGTGCCGGGACAGGTCGAAACAATCAGCCCCAGCATTTT. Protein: CASSAGTGRNNQPQHF.

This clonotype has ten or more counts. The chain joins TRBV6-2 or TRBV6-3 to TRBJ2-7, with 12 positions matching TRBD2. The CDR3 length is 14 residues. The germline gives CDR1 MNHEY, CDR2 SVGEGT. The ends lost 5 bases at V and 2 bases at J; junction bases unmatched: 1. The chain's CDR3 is CASSRTSGTYEQYF. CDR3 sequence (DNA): TGTGCCAGCAGTCGGACTAGCGGGACCTACGAGCAGTACTTC.

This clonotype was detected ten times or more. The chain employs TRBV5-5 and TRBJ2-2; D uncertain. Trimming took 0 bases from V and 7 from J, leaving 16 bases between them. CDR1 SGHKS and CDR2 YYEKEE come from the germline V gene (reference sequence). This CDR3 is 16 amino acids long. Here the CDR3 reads CASSLALSIWDGELFF. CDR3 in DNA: TGTGCCAGCAGCTTGGCCTTAAGCATATGGGACGGGGAGCTGTTTTTT.

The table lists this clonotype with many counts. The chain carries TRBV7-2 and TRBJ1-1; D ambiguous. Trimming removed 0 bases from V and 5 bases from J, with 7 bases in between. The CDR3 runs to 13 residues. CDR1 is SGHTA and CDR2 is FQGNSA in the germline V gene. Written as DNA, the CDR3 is TGTGCCAGCAGCTTAGCTCGGGAAACTGAAGCTTTCTTT. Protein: CASSLARETEAFF.

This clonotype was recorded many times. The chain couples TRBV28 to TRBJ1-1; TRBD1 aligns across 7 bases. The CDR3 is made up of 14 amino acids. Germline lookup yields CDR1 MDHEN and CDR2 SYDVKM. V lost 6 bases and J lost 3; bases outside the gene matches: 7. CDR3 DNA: TGTGCCAGCAGAGACAGGGTAGAGGACACTGAAGCTTTCTTT. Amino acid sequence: CASRDRVEDTEAFF.

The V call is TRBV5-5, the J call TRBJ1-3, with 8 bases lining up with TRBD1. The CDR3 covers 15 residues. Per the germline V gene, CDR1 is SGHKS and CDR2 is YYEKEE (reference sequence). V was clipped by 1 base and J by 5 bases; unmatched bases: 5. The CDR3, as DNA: TGTGCCAGCAGCTTGTCAGGGGGCGATAGAAACACCATATATTTT. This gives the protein CASSLSGGDRNTIYF.

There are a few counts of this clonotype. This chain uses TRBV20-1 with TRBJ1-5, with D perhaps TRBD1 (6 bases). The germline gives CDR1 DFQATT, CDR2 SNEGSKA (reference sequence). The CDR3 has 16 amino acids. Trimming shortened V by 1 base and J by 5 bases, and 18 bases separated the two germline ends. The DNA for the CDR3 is TGCAGTGCTAGAGGGACGGGGGGGCGGTCGGATCAGCCCCAGCATTTT. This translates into CSARGTGGRSDQPQHF.

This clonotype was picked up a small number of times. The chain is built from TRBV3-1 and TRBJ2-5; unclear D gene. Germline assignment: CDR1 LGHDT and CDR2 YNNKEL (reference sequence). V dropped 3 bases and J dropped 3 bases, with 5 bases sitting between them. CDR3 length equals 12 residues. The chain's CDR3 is CASSQRKETQYF. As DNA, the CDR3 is TGTGCCAGCAGCCAGAGGAAAGAGACCCAGTACTTC.

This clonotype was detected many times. The CDR3 loop is CASSLALAGGYSGELFF. The DNA for the CDR3 is TGTGCCAGCAGCTTAGCCCTAGCGGGGGGGTATTCCGGGGAGCTGTTTTTT. The chain recombines TRBV7-2 with TRBJ2-2; TRBD2 matches 12 bases. V lost 0 bases, J lost 6 bases, and 5 bases stayed unmatched. The CDR3 consists of 17 residues. The V gene's germline CDR1 is SGHTA and CDR2 FQGNSA. The full variable domain, its missing parts supplied by reference TRBV7-2 and TRBJ2-2, is GAGVSQSPSNKVTEKGKDVELRCDPISGHTALYWYRQSLGQGLEFLIYFQGNSAPDKSGLPSDRFSAERTGGSVSTLTIQRTQQEDSAVYLCASSLALAGGYSGELFFGEGSRLTVL.

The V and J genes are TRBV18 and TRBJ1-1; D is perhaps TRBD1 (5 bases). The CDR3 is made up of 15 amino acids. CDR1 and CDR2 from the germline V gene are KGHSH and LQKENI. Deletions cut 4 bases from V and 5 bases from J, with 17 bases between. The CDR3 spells CASSLQVERGTEAFF. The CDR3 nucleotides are TGTGCCAGCTCACTTCAAGTCGAGAGGGGAACTGAAGCTTTCTTT.